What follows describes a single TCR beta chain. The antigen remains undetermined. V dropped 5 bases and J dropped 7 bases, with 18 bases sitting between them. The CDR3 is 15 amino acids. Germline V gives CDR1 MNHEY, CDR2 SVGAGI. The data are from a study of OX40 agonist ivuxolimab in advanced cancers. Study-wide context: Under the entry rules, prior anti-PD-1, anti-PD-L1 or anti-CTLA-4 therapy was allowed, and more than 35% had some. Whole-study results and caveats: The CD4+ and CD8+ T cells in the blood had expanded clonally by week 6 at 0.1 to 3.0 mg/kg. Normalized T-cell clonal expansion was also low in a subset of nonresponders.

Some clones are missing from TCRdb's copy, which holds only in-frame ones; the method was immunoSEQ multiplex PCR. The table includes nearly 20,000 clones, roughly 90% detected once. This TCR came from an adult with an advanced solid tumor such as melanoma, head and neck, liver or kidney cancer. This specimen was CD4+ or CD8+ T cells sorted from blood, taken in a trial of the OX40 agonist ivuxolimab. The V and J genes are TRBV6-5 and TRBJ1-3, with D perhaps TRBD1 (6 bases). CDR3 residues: CASSLGGNLVNTIYF. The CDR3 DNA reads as TGTGCCAGCAGTCTAGGGGGGAATTTGGTGAACACCATATATTTT.